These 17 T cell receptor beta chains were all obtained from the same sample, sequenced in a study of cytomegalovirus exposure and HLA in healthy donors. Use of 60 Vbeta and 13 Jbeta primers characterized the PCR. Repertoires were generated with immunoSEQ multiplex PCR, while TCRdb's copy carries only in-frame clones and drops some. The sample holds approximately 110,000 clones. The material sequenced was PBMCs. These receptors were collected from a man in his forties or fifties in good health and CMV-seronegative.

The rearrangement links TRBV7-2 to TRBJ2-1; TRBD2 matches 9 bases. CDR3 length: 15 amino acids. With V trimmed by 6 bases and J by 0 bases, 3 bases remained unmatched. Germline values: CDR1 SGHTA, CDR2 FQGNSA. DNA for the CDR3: TGTGCCAGCAGACGTAGCGGGGGCTCCTACAATGAGCAGTTCTTC. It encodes CASRRSGGSYNEQFF. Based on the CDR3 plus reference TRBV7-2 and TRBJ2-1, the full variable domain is GAGVSQSPSNKVTEKGKDVELRCDPISGHTALYWYRQSLGQGLEFLIYFQGNSAPDKSGLPSDRFSAERTGGSVSTLTIQRTQQEDSAVYLCASRRSGGSYNEQFFGPGTRLTVL.

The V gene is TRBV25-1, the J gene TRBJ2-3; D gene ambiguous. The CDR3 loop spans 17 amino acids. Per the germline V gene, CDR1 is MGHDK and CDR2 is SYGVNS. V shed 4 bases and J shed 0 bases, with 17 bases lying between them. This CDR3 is CASSVVRLSSSTDTQYF. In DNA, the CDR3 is TGTGCCAGCAGTGTAGTCAGGCTTTCCAGTAGCACAGATACGCAGTATTTT.

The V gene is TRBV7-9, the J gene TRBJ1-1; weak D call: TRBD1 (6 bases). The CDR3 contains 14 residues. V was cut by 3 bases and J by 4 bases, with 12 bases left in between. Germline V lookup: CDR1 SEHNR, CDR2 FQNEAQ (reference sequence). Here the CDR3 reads CASSLGQGFTEAFF. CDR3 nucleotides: TGTGCCAGCAGCTTGGGCCAGGGGTTCACTGAAGCTTTCTTT. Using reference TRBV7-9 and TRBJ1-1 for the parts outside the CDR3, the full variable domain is DTGVSQNPRHKITKRGQNVTFRCDPISEHNRLYWYRQTLGQGPEFLTYFQNEAQLEKSRLLSDRFSAERPKGSFSTLEIQRTEQGDSAMYLCASSLGQGFTEAFFGQGTRLTVV.

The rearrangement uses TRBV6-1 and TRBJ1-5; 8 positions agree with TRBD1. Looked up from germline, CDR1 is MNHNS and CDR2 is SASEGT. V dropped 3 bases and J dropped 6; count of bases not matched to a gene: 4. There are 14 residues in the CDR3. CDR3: CASSEGTGVQPQHF. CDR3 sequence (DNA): TGTGCCAGCAGTGAGGGGACAGGCGTTCAGCCCCAGCATTTT.

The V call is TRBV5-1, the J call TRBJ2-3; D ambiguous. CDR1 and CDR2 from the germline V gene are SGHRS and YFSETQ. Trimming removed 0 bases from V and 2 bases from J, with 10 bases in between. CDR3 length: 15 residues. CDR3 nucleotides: TGCGCCAGCAGCTTGGAGGTGGTAGCCACAGATACGCAGTATTTT. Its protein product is CASSLEVVATDTQYF.

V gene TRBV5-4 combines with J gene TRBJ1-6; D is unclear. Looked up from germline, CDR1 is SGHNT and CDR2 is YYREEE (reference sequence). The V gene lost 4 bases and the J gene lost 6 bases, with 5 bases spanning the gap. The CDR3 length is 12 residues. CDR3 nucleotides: TGTGCCAGCAGCAATATTAATTCACCCCTCCACTTT. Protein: CASSNINSPLHF.

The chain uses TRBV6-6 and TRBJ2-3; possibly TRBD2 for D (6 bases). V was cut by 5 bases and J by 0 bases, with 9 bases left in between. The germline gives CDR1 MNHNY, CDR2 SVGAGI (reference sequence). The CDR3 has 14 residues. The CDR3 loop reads CASSRGVSTDTQYF. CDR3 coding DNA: TGTGCCAGCAGTCGCGGGGTCAGCACAGATACGCAGTATTTT.

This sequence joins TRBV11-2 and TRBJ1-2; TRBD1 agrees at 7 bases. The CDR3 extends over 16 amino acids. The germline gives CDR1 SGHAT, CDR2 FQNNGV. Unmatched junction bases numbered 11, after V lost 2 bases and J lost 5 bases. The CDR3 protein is CASSLNLDRVVYGYTF. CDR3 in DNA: TGTGCCAGCAGCTTAAACCTCGACAGGGTAGTATATGGCTACACCTTC.

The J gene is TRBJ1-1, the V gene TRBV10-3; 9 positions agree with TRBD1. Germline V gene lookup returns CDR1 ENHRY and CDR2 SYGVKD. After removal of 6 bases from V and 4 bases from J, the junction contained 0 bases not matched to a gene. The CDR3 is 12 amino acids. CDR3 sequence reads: CAIRTGGTEAFF. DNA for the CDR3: TGTGCCATCAGGACAGGGGGCACTGAAGCTTTCTTT.

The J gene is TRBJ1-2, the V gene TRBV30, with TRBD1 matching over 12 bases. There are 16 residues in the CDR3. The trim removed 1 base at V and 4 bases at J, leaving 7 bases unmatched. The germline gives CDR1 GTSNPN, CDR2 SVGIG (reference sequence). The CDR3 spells CAWSATGTGGSYGYTF. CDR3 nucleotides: TGTGCCTGGAGTGCAACCGGGACAGGGGGCTCCTATGGCTACACCTTC.

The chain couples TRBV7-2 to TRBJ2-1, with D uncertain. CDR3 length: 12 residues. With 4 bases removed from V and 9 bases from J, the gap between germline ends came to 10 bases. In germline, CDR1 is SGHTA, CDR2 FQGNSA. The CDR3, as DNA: TGTGCCAGCAGCTCATTCGTCGGTGAGCAGTTCTTC. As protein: CASSSFVGEQFF.

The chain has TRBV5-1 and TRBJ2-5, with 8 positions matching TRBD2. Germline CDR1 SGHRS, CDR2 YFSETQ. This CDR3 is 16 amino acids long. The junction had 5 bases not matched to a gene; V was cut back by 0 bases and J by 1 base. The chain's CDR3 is CASSLAGLAGQETQYF. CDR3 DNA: TGCGCCAGCAGCTTGGCAGGCCTAGCGGGCCAAGAGACCCAGTACTTC.

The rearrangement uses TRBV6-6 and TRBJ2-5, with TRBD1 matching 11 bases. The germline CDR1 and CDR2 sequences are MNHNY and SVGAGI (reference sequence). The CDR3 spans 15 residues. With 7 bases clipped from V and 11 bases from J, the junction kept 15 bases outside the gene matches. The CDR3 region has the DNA TGTGCCAGCACCCCGTGGGGGACAGGGGGTCGGGAGCAGTACTTC. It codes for CASTPWGTGGREQYF.

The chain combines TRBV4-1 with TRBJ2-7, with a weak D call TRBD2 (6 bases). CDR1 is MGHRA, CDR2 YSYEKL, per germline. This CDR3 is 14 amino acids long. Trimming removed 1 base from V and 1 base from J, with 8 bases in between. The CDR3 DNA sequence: TGCGCCAGCAGCCAAGGACTAGGGTCCTACGAGCAGTACTTC. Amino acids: CASSQGLGSYEQYF.

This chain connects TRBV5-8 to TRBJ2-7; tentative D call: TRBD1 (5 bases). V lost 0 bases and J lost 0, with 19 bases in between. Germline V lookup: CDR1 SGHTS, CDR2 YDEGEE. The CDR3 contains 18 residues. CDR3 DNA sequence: TGTGCCAGCAGCTTGGACCTCGGCCGGACGGACAACTCCTACGAGCAGTACTTC. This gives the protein CASSLDLGRTDNSYEQYF.

CDR3 sequence (DNA): TGTGCCAGCAGCTTAGAGAGGGGCACAGATACGCAGTATTTT. This gives the protein CASSLERGTDTQYF. This chain uses TRBV11-3 with TRBJ2-3, with D perhaps matching TRBD2 (5 bases). Looked up from germline, CDR1 is SGHNT and CDR2 is YENEEA. V was shortened by 0 bases and J by 1 base, with 5 bases between the two germline ends. The CDR3 runs to 14 residues.

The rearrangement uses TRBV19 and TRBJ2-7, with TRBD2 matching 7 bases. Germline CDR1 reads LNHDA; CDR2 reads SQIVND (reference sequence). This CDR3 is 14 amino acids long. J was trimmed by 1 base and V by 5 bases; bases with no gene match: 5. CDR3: CASSYTGGSYEQYF. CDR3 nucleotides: TGTGCCAGTAGTTACACGGGGGGATCCTACGAGCAGTACTTC.